This T cell receptor (beta chain) was obtained from a study of blood T cell repertoires in COVID-19. Study summary: There were acute and convalescent COVID-19 samples, and they came from the United States, Italy and Spain. In each case, the material was cDNA or gDNA derived from T cells, B-cell-depleted T cells, or PBMCs.

CDR1 is SGHAT and CDR2 is FQNNGV in the germline V gene. This CDR3 contains 14 residues. V shed 2 bases, J shed 4 bases, and the junction held 4 bases outside the gene matches. Produced via immunoSEQ multiplex PCR; TCRdb's table is partial and in-frame only. Of roughly 120,000 clones in the sample, less than 90% are singletons; the top ten hold roughly 8%. The sample comprised peripheral blood. This clonotype was sampled from a man between 65 and 85 years old who had recovered from COVID-19. This sequence joins TRBV11-2 and TRBJ2-7, with 8 bases lining up with TRBD1. The CDR3 sequence is CASSLMQGAYEQYF. The CDR3 nucleotides are TGTGCCAGCAGCTTAATGCAGGGGGCTTACGAGCAGTACTTC.